A selection of T cell receptor beta chains follows, all from one sample in a study of T cell repertoires in aging, cancer and after chemotherapy. TCRdb fed the multiplex PCR reads into MiXCR, producing one record per CDR3 protein. The data hold thousands of distinct CDR3 sequences, with 45% observed a single time. Sequencing was done on a sample of blood. These receptors came from a human donor with a solid tumor. Each CDR3 is given with its conserved first and last residue. The D gene is left open where the match is weak. Clone size is not always given. Where it is, it says once, few, many or a class for expanded clones.

TRBJ2-7 TRBV7-2 few - CASRTINRGREWYEQYF TGTGCCAGCAGGACGATAAACCGGGGGCGGGAGTGGTACGAGCAGTACTTC
TRBJ1-1 TRBV6-5 few - CASSTWTLNTEAFF TGTGCCAGCAGTACCTGGACACTGAACACTGAAGCTTTCTTT
TRBJ2-7 TRBV7-2 - TRBD1 CASSLGDRGYEQYF TGTGCCAGCAGCTTAGGGGACAGGGGCTACGAGCAGTACTTC
TRBJ2-3 TRBV19 few - CASSIGGSTDTQYF TGTGCCAGTAGTATAGGGGGAAGCACAGATACGCAGTATTTT
TRBJ1-5 TRBV12-3/TRBV12-4 - TRBD1 CASSSWDRDKPQHF TGTGCCAGCAGCTCATGGGACAGGGATAAGCCCCAGCATTTT
TRBJ2-1 TRBV7-2 - TRBD2 CASSLASGRRNEQFF TGTGCCAGCAGCTTAGCTAGCGGGAGAAGGAATGAGCAGTTCTTC
TRBJ1-1 TRBV10-3 - - CAISETTEAFF TGTGCCATCAGTGAGACCACTGAAGCTTTCTTT
TRBJ2-3 TRBV7-2 - TRBD2 CASSAQTSGGSTDTQYF TGTGCCAGCAGCGCTCAGACTAGCGGGGGAAGCACAGATACGCAGTATTTT
TRBJ2-7 TRBV7-2 few TRBD2 CASSSGLAGGPQNF TGTGCCAGCAGCTCAGGACTAGCGGGGGGCCCTCAAAACTTC
TRBJ2-3 TRBV18 - TRBD2 CASSPFIAGGPGGPDTQYF TGTGCCAGCTCACCCTTTATCGCGGGGGGGCCGGGTGGCCCAGATACGCAGTATTTT